This T cell receptor (beta chain) emerged from a study of Ad26.COV2.S vaccination and SARS-CoV-2 variants. Overall study context: Once or twice, 56 days apart, Ad26.COV2.S was delivered intramuscularly.

Stated treatment: over 15 received Ad26.COV2.S at low or high dose, single or two shots; several received placebo; per-sample allocation not given. Sampling took place 63 days after the first vaccine or placebo injection. The donor's status was that of an adult aged 18-55 years in Boston. The CDR3 is 14 amino acids. CDR1 is SGHTA, CDR2 FQGTGA, per germline. J gave up 5 bases and V 5 bases, and 7 bases lay outside the gene matches. Some clones are missing from TCRdb's copy, which holds only in-frame ones; the method was immunoSEQ multiplex PCR. Here the sample spans about 400,000 clones, about 88% being singletons.

This TCR was recovered from a person aged 18-65 years who received the Ad26.COV2.S COVID-19 vaccine or a placebo. The sample was peripheral blood, taken in a trial of Ad26.COV2.S vaccine versus placebo. The rearrangement uses TRBV7-3 and TRBJ2-3; 7 positions agree with TRBD1. The CDR3 loop is CASSPHRGRDTQYF. The CDR3 DNA follows: TGTGCCAGCAGCCCTCACAGGGGTAGAGATACGCAGTATTTT.